This passage covers 25 T cell receptor beta chains from one sample sequenced in a study of shared clonotypes between healthy human individuals. Some clones are missing from TCRdb's copy, which holds only in-frame ones; the method was immunoSEQ multiplex PCR. The sample yields roughly 2 million clones, approximately 96% seen once. The sequencing input was naive CD4+ T cells sorted from blood. Subset defined: CD45RA+ positively selected. The receptors were sampled from a man aged 18 to 30 in good health.

The chain combines TRBV7-9 with TRBJ2-2; 12 nucleotides agree with TRBD2. The junction had 4 bases not matched to a gene; V was cut back by 5 bases and J by 3 bases. CDR3 length equals 16 residues. Germline CDR1 SEHNR, CDR2 FQNEAQ (reference sequence). The CDR3 region is CASSPSGRDYTGELFF. The CDR3 nucleotides are TGTGCCAGCAGCCCTAGCGGGAGGGACTACACCGGGGAGCTGTTTTTT.

V and J are TRBV5-1 and TRBJ2-5, with a weak D call TRBD2 (6 bases). The V gene's germline CDR1 is SGHRS and CDR2 YFSETQ. V dropped 1 base and J dropped 5 bases, with 18 bases sitting between them. This CDR3 region has 16 residues. The CDR3 bases are TGCGCCAGCAGCTTGCCCGGGCGAGCGAGCGGGGAGACCCAGTACTTC. Its translation: CASSLPGRASGETQYF.

The chain couples TRBV25-1 to TRBJ2-1; TRBD1 aligns across 12 bases. V lost 3 bases and J lost 8; bases outside the gene matches: 5. CDR1 and CDR2 (germline): MGHDK, SYGVNS. This CDR3 is 15 amino acids long. The CDR3 loop is CASSDSGTGGDEQFF. The DNA for the CDR3 is TGTGCCAGCAGTGACTCCGGGACAGGGGGCGATGAGCAGTTCTTC.

V is TRBV9 and J is TRBJ2-2; 14 bases align to TRBD2. V lost 2 bases and J lost 5; bases outside the gene matches: 8. Germline CDR1 SGDLS, CDR2 YYNGEE. This CDR3 spans 18 amino acids. The CDR3 spells CASSVSGLAGAGTGELFF. The CDR3 DNA reads as TGTGCCAGCAGCGTCTCGGGACTAGCGGGAGCAGGGACCGGGGAGCTGTTTTTT.

V is TRBV9 and J is TRBJ1-6, with D unresolved. V was cut by 1 base and J by 7 bases, with 6 bases left in between. The germline CDR1 and CDR2 sequences are SGDLS and YYNGEE. CDR3 length: 13 residues. Here the CDR3 reads CASSVTRNSPLHF. CDR3 coding DNA: TGTGCCAGCAGCGTAACTAGAAATTCACCCCTCCACTTT.

V is TRBV28 and J is TRBJ2-5; possibly TRBD2 for D (6 bases). The V gene lost 4 bases and the J gene lost 5 bases, with 23 bases spanning the gap. The germline V gene encodes CDR1 MDHEN and CDR2 SYDVKM. CDR3 length equals 17 residues. The CDR3 coding sequence is TGTGCCAGCAGTTCGGGGGTGGATCAGGTTTCTCGGGAGACCCAGTACTTC. It is translated as CASSSGVDQVSRETQYF.

CDR3 sequence reads: CASSWGGQGSHEQYF. The CDR3 DNA sequence: TGCGCCAGCAGCTGGGGTGGGCAGGGTAGCCACGAGCAGTACTTC. V usage is TRBV5-1 and J usage is TRBJ2-7, with D perhaps TRBD1 (5 bases). V was shortened by 3 bases and J by 5 bases, with 18 bases between the two germline ends. The CDR3 has 15 residues. In germline, CDR1 is SGHRS, CDR2 YFSETQ.

This chain connects TRBV18 to TRBJ2-7; D gene uncertain. V was clipped by 6 bases and J by 1 base, with 13 bases between them. From germline, CDR1 is KGHSH and CDR2 LQKENI. This CDR3 comprises 14 residues. In DNA form, the CDR3 reads TGTGCCAGCTCCTCCGGTCCTATTTCCTACGAGCAGTACTTC. Protein product: CASSSGPISYEQYF.

The chain links TRBV5-1 to TRBJ2-3; 11 nucleotides align to TRBD2. Trimming cost V 4 bases and J 1 base; bases outside gene matches: 11. The CDR3 is made up of 18 amino acids. The V gene's germline CDR1 is SGHRS and CDR2 YFSETQ. The DNA for the CDR3 is TGCGCCAGCAGCCCCGGACTAGCGGGCATGCTGGGCACAGATACGCAGTATTTT. It codes for CASSPGLAGMLGTDTQYF.

The chain employs TRBV7-9 and TRBJ1-4; D might be TRBD1 (5 bases). The CDR3 is 16 amino acids. From germline, CDR1 is SEHNR and CDR2 FQNEAQ (reference sequence). The V end was cut by 3 bases, the J end by 6 bases, with 17 bases between. The CDR3 loop reads CASSFSGGRVDEKLFF. CDR3 in DNA: TGTGCCAGCAGCTTTTCCGGGGGAAGGGTGGATGAAAAACTGTTTTTT.

This clone was observed a single time. This CDR3 is also generated by other DNA sequences in the sample. The chain employs TRBV30 and TRBJ2-2; D is unclear. This CDR3 has 12 residues. CDR1 and CDR2 from the germline V gene are GTSNPN and SVGIG (reference sequence). The V end was cut by 5 bases, the J end by 4 bases, with 8 bases between. CDR3 protein: CAWRFGTGELFF. In nucleotides, the CDR3 is TGTGCCTGGCGGTTCGGCACCGGGGAGCTGTTTTTT.

This clone was seen only once. This CDR3 is also generated by other DNA sequences in the sample. CDR3 in amino acids: CASRGPGAKNIQYF. The CDR3 nucleotides read TGTGCCAGCAGAGGACCTGGAGCCAAAAACATTCAGTACTTC. The genes are TRBV6-5 and TRBJ2-4, with D hard to call. This CDR3 spans 14 amino acids. Trimming took off 6 bases at V and 0 bases at J, with 9 bases between the two ends. In germline, CDR1 is MNHEY, CDR2 SVGAGI.

The V call is TRBV30, the J call TRBJ1-2; D is perhaps TRBD1 (6 bases). This CDR3 spans 15 amino acids. Trimming left V 1 base short and J 9 bases short, with 21 bases between. Per the germline V gene, CDR1 is GTSNPN and CDR2 is SVGIG (reference sequence). The CDR3 spells CAWSGRGALGMSYTF. CDR3 coding DNA: TGTGCCTGGAGTGGTAGGGGGGCGCTGGGGATGAGCTACACCTTC. Together with reference TRBV30 and TRBJ1-2, the CDR3 gives the full variable domain: SQTIHQWPATLVQPVGSPLSLECTVEGTSNPNLYWYRQAAGRGLQLLFYSVGIGQISSEVPQNLSASRPQDRQFILSSKKLLLSDSGFYLCAWSGRGALGMSYTFGSGTRLTVV.

This clone has only one observation. V gene TRBV7-2 combines with J gene TRBJ1-1; D call uncertain. Germline values: CDR1 SGHTA, CDR2 FQGNSA. This CDR3 contains 13 residues. V lost 1 base, J lost 6 bases, and 9 bases lay in between. The CDR3 region is CASSLGPGPEAFF. The CDR3 DNA follows: TGTGCCAGCAGCTTAGGTCCCGGACCTGAAGCTTTCTTT.

This clone was recorded once. CDR3 nucleotides: TGTGCCAGCAGCCGAAACAGGGCTCATGGCTACACCTTC. Protein: CASSRNRAHGYTF. This chain connects TRBV6-5 to TRBJ1-2; possible D gene TRBD1, 6 bases. Germline CDR1 is MNHEY and CDR2 is SVGAGI. The V gene lost 6 bases and the J gene lost 6 bases, with 14 bases spanning the gap. The length of the CDR3 is 13 residues.

The rearrangement uses TRBV5-5 and TRBJ1-1, with D maybe TRBD1 (6 bases). The V gene lost 7 bases and the J gene lost 4 bases, with 20 bases spanning the gap. Germline CDR1 is SGHKS and CDR2 is YYEKEE (reference sequence). This CDR3 contains 15 residues. CDR3 sequence reads: CASGTGHRRGTEAFF. The CDR3 nucleotides are TGTGCCAGCGGAACGGGACACCGAAGGGGCACTGAAGCTTTCTTT.

Regarding this clone: This specimen includes other DNA sequences encoding the same CDR3. Written as DNA, the CDR3 is TGCAGCGTTGGACAGGGGATCACTGAAGCTTTCTTT. Residues: CSVGQGITEAFF. The V and J genes are TRBV29-1 and TRBJ1-1; 8 nucleotides match TRBD1. The CDR3 runs 12 residues. J lost 4 bases, V lost 4 bases, and 2 bases had no gene match. The germline V gene has CDR1 SQVTM and CDR2 ANQGSEA.

The chain carries TRBV27 and TRBJ1-1; 7 bases line up with TRBD1. V shed 7 bases and J 0 bases; nucleotides not matched to a gene: 23. Per the germline V gene, CDR1 is MNHEY and CDR2 is SMNVEV (reference sequence). This CDR3 is 20 amino acids long. CDR3 residues: CASINRDRAFPPVMNTEAFF. CDR3 DNA: TGTGCCAGCATCAACCGGGACAGAGCTTTTCCTCCAGTCATGAACACTGAAGCTTTCTTT.

The chain joins TRBV5-3 to TRBJ2-7, with a weak D call TRBD2 (5 bases). TRBV5-3 is marked as an open reading frame, function uncertain. This CDR3 is 12 amino acids long. The V end lost 3 bases, the J end lost 6 bases, and 10 bases lay between the germline ends. The CDR3 region is CARSSADSEQYF. The CDR3, as DNA: TGTGCCAGAAGCTCAGCGGACTCCGAGCAGTACTTC.

This rearrangement joins TRBV7-8 to TRBJ2-3; 12 bases fit TRBD2. This CDR3 is 15 amino acids long. Germline-derived CDR1 and CDR2 are SGHVS and FQNEAQ. V was pared by 5 bases and J by 3 bases, with 3 bases of the junction left unmatched. The CDR3 spells CASSHTSGGTDTQYF. For the CDR3, the DNA is TGTGCCAGCAGCCATACTAGCGGGGGGACAGATACGCAGTATTTT.

For the CDR3, the DNA is TGTGCCAGCAGCTTGTCGACAGGAAGTGGAAACACCATATATTTT. It translates to CASSLSTGSGNTIYF. V usage is TRBV5-4 and J usage is TRBJ1-3; TRBD1 is a possible D gene (6 bases). Germline lookup yields CDR1 SGHNT and CDR2 YYREEE (reference sequence). The CDR3 runs to 15 residues. V lost 1 base to trimming and J lost 3 bases, with 11 bases between them.

Concerning this clone: With only one base between it and a far larger clone, this is likely a read error. Distinct nucleotide sequences in the sample also encode this CDR3. The J gene is TRBJ2-5, the V gene TRBV20-1; D gene ambiguous. The CDR3 has 10 amino acids. V was shortened by 6 bases and J by 2 bases, with 4 bases between the two germline ends. Germline CDR1 and CDR2: DFQATT and SNEGSKA (reference sequence). The CDR3 protein is CSALQETQYF. The CDR3 region has the DNA TGCAGTGCCTTACAAGAGACCCAGTACTTC.

The chain uses TRBV2 and TRBJ2-5, with a tentative D call TRBD2 (7 bases). CDR1 SNHLY and CDR2 FYNNEI come from the germline V gene. The CDR3 loop spans 17 amino acids. V shed 8 bases and J shed 0 bases, with 22 bases lying between them. CDR3 nucleotides: TGTGCCAGCGCAAGGGGCGGGGGCGCCATCTACCAAGAGACCCAGTACTTC. The encoded protein is CASARGGGAIYQETQYF.

V is TRBV29-1 and J is TRBJ1-4; D possibly corresponds to TRBD1 (5 bases). V was cut by 6 bases and J by 7 bases, with 12 bases left in between. Germline V gene sequence: CDR1 SQVTM, CDR2 ANQGSEA. This CDR3 has 12 residues. Here the CDR3 reads CSVAGGSEKLFF. In nucleotides, the CDR3 is TGCAGCGTCGCGGGGGGGAGTGAAAAACTGTTTTTT.

The V call is TRBV9, the J call TRBJ2-5; TRBD2 agrees at 12 bases. J was trimmed by 4 bases and V by 0 bases; bases with no gene match: 7. The CDR3 extends over 17 amino acids. CDR1 is SGDLS, CDR2 YYNGEE, per germline. The CDR3 nucleotides are TGTGCCAGCAGCGTAGGGGCTAGCGGGGGGGCCGTAGAGACCCAGTACTTC. This translates into CASSVGASGGAVETQYF.